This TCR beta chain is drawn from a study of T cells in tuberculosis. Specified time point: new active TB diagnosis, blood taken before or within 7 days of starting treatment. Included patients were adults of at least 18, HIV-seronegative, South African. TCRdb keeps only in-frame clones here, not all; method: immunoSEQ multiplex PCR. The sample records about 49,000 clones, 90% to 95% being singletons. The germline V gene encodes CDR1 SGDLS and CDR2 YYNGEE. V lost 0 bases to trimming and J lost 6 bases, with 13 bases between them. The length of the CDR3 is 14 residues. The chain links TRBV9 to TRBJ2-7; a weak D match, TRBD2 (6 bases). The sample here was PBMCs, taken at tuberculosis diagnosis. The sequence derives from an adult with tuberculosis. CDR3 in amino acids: CASSVGRGGGEQYF. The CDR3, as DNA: TGTGCCAGCAGCGTAGGTAGGGGAGGCGGCGAGCAGTACTTC.